This TCR beta chain originates from a study of blood T cell repertoires in COVID-19. The wider study: Acute-phase and convalescent COVID-19 samples originated in the United States, Italy and Spain.

Sequencing was performed with immunoSEQ multiplex PCR; in TCRdb, only in-frame clones are kept and a portion is missing. The sample yields about 90,000 clones, 91% seen once. The germline V gene encodes CDR1 SGHRS and CDR2 YFSETQ. The ends lost 4 bases at V and 3 bases at J; junction bases unmatched: 14. This CDR3 has 17 amino acids. This TCR was recovered from a human donor with active COVID-19. The donor label of this sample is uncertain. Sequenced material: peripheral blood. The V and J genes are TRBV5-1 and TRBJ2-7, with TRBD1 matching over 9 bases. CDR3 sequence reads: CASSPRGAGTGIYEQYF. The CDR3 coding sequence is TGCGCCAGCAGCCCCAGGGGGGCCGGGACAGGGATCTACGAGCAGTACTTC.